The 16 T cell receptor beta chains reported below all come from one sample, sequenced in a study of blood T cell repertoires in COVID-19 (dated by TCRdb to the early 2020s). Library generation was performed with the immunoSEQ multiplex PCR assay. TCRdb retrieved this table from immuneACCESS and kept in-frame rearrangements only. Not all clones are present; in checked studies, unresolved V genes account for under half, and no reason is known for the remainder. Present in this sample are some 250,000 clones, approximately 86% of which were seen just once. The ten most abundant clones make up more than 4.5% of the sample. The sequencing sample was made of peripheral blood. These receptors were obtained from a woman in her sixties or seventies with COVID-19, enrolled during active disease.

This clone was detected once. The V gene is TRBV7-2, the J gene TRBJ1-4, with 7 bases identical to TRBD1. V lost 2 bases to trimming and J lost 7 bases; unmatched junction nucleotides: 4. This CDR3 contains 14 residues. The germline V gene has CDR1 SGHTA and CDR2 FQGNSA. The CDR3 DNA reads TGTGCCAGCAGCTTAAACAGGGGAGGTGAAAAACTGTTTTTT. Protein: CASSLNRGGEKLFF.

The chain employs TRBV30 and TRBJ1-5; TRBD1 aligns across 11 bases. CDR1 and CDR2 from the germline V gene are GTSNPN and SVGIG (reference sequence). This CDR3 region has 16 residues. With 3 bases clipped from V and 0 bases from J, the junction kept 4 bases outside the gene matches. The CDR3 DNA reads TGTGCCTGGAGGGGACAGGGGGGGAGTAGCAATCAGCCCCAGCATTTT. It is translated as CAWRGQGGSSNQPQHF.

The CDR3 loop reads CASSLNRVGFGYTF. The DNA of the CDR3 is TGTGCCAGCAGTTTAAACAGGGTCGGGTTTGGCTACACCTTC. The chain is built from TRBV27 and TRBJ1-2, with a possible D match to TRBD1 (6 bases). This CDR3 contains 14 residues. Germline V gene sequence: CDR1 MNHEY, CDR2 SMNVEV (reference sequence). V lost 2 bases to trimming and J lost 7 bases, with 14 bases between them.

The chain is built from TRBV2 and TRBJ2-4; TRBD1 is a possible D gene (6 bases). The length of the CDR3 is 15 residues. The V end lost 8 bases, the J end lost 3 bases, and 17 bases lay between the germline ends. Germline CDR1 and CDR2: SNHLY and FYNNEI. In DNA form, the CDR3 reads TGTGCCAGCGGGGGAGACAGGTGGGGCAAAAACATTCAGTACTTC. Translated, it gives CASGGDRWGKNIQYF.

The gene calls are TRBV18 and TRBJ2-7; 7 bases fit TRBD1. Germline trimming cut 2 bases from V and 7 bases from J; bases unmatched to any gene: 5. This CDR3 spans 13 amino acids. CDR1 KGHSH and CDR2 LQKENI come from the germline V gene. In nucleotides, the CDR3 is TGTGCCAGCTCACCAGATAGACAGGGAGAGCAGTACTTC. As protein: CASSPDRQGEQYF.

This chain uses TRBV18 with TRBJ1-2; TRBD1 matches 8 bases. Germline loops: CDR1 KGHSH, CDR2 LQKENI. This CDR3 contains 17 residues. V was clipped by 4 bases and J by 3 bases; unmatched bases: 13. The CDR3 nucleotides read TGTGCCAGCTCACGGCGCGGGACAGGTCTGGGCGACTATGGCTACACCTTC. Translation: CASSRRGTGLGDYGYTF.

The J gene is TRBJ2-1, the V gene TRBV11-2; D is possibly TRBD2 (5 bases). V gave up 5 bases and J gave up 5 bases, with 13 bases separating them. CDR3 length equals 14 residues. CDR1 and CDR2 (germline): SGHAT, FQNNGV. The DNA for the CDR3 is TGTGCCAGCAGCGTCTACCGGGAAAACAATGAGCAGTTCTTC. It translates to CASSVYRENNEQFF.

The chain recombines TRBV29-1 with TRBJ2-6; D is undetermined. CDR3 length: 14 amino acids. V was clipped by 0 bases and J by 4 bases, with 7 bases between them. Per the germline V gene, CDR1 is SQVTM and CDR2 is ANQGSEA. The CDR3 coding sequence is TGCAGCGTTGAAGAGGCCGCCGGGGCCAACGTCCTGACTTTC. Its protein is CSVEEAAGANVLTF.

This clone was detected a few times. The rearrangement links TRBV14 to TRBJ2-1; TRBD2 matches 10 bases. Per germline, CDR1 SGHDN and CDR2 FVKESK. The trim removed 1 base at V and 9 bases at J, leaving 9 bases unmatched. There are 16 residues in the CDR3. CDR3 sequence reads: CASSQGLAGERSEQFF. Here the CDR3 DNA reads TGTGCCAGCAGCCAAGGGCTAGCGGGAGAACGGAGTGAGCAGTTCTTC.

The chain carries TRBV18 and TRBJ1-6; D is possibly TRBD1 (6 bases). Germline CDR1 reads KGHSH; CDR2 reads LQKENI. This CDR3 region has 14 residues. V shed 3 bases and J shed 10 bases, with 13 bases lying between them. The DNA of the CDR3 is TGTGCCAGCTCACCCCGCGCAGGGGAATCACCCCTCCACTTT. It translates to CASSPRAGESPLHF. Complete variable domain (other parts from reference TRBV18 and TRBJ1-6): NAGVMQNPRHLVRRRGQEARLRCSPMKGHSHVYWYRQLPEEGLKFMVYLQKENIIDESGMPKERFSAEFPKEGPSILRIQQVVRGDSAAYFCASSPRAGESPLHFGNGTRLTVT.

The chain joins TRBV18 to TRBJ1-4, with 8 bases matching TRBD1. The V and J ends lost 3 bases and 4 bases, in that order; junction bases with no gene match: 7. From germline, CDR1 is KGHSH and CDR2 LQKENI. The length of the CDR3 is 16 residues. CDR3 DNA sequence: TGTGCCAGCTCACCGTATCGGACAGGGTTTAATGAAAAACTGTTTTTT. Its protein product is CASSPYRTGFNEKLFF.

V is TRBV9 and J is TRBJ1-3; D ambiguous. CDR3 length: 12 residues. V shed 4 bases and J shed 5 bases, with 7 bases lying between them. The germline CDR1 and CDR2 sequences are SGDLS and YYNGEE. The CDR3 bases are TGTGCCAGCAGCATAGAGCGAAACACCATATATTTT. It translates to CASSIERNTIYF.

The chain links TRBV11-2 to TRBJ2-5, with D perhaps TRBD1 (6 bases). Germline V lookup: CDR1 SGHAT, CDR2 FQNNGV. The ends were cut back, 1 base at V and 7 bases at J, with 13 bases in the middle. This CDR3 comprises 14 residues. In DNA form, the CDR3 reads TGTGCCAGCAGCTTAGTCTGGACAGAAGGGACCCAGTACTTC. The encoded protein is CASSLVWTEGTQYF.

The chain employs TRBV30 and TRBJ2-5; 10 positions agree with TRBD2. Germline V gene data show CDR1 as GTSNPN and CDR2 as SVGIG (reference sequence). J was trimmed by 2 bases and V by 1 base; bases with no gene match: 4. The CDR3 totals 15 residues. The CDR3 DNA reads TGTGCCTGGAGTGGGACTAGCGGTAGGCAAGAGACCCAGTACTTC. Translating it yields CAWSGTSGRQETQYF.

The chain is built from TRBV4-3 and TRBJ1-5; the match to TRBD1 covers 7 bases. The length of the CDR3 is 14 residues. The germline V gene encodes CDR1 LGHNA and CDR2 YSLEER. Trimming at V came to 4 bases and at J to 4 bases, leaving 4 bases not matched to a gene. The CDR3 is CASSPMTGNQPQHF. In nucleotides, the CDR3 is TGCGCCAGCAGCCCCATGACAGGGAATCAGCCCCAGCATTTT.

This chain links TRBV5-4 with TRBJ2-2; TRBD1 is a possible D gene (6 bases). The CDR3 length is 16 residues. Germline V gives CDR1 SGHNT, CDR2 YYREEE (reference sequence). V lost 2 bases to trimming and J lost 5 bases, with 16 bases between them. CDR3 DNA: TGTGCCAGCAGCTTACCAGGGGTATGGAGGACCGGGGAGCTGTTTTTT. It yields the protein CASSLPGVWRTGELFF. Using reference TRBV5-4 and TRBJ2-2 for the parts outside the CDR3, the full variable domain is ETGVTQSPTHLIKTRGQQVTLRCSSQSGHNTVSWYQQALGQGPQFIFQYYREEENGRGNFPPRFSGLQFPNYSSELNVNALELDDSALYLCASSLPGVWRTGELFFGEGSRLTVL.